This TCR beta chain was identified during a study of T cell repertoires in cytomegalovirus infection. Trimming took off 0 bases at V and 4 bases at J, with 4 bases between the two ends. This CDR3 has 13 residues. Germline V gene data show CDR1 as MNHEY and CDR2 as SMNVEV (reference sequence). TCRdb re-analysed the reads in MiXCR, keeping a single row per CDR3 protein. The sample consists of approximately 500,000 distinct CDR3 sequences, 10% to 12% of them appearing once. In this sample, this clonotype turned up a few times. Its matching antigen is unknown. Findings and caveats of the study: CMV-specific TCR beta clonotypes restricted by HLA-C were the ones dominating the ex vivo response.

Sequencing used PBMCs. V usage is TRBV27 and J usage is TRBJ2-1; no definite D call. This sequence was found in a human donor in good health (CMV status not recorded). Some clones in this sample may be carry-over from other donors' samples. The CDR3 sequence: CASSLSEYNEQFF. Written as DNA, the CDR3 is TGTGCCAGCAGTTTATCCGAATACAATGAGCAGTTCTTC.